These T cell receptor beta chains were read from a single sample in a study of shared clonotypes between healthy human individuals. TCRdb's table, derived via immunoSEQ multiplex PCR, lists solely in-frame clones and lacks some. The sample carries just under 95,000 clones, roughly three quarters recorded once. The material sequenced was memory CD8+ T cells sorted from blood. These receptors came from a man aged 25 to 40 in good health. CDR3s include the opening cysteine and the closing phenylalanine or tryptophan. D genes are given only for firm matches. Clone size is given for some rows only: seen once, a few or many times, or a class if the clone is expanded.

>TRBD2|TRBV9|.|TRBJ2-1
CASSVDPLSGIQNEQFF
TGTGCCAGCAGCGTAGACCCCCTGAGCGGGATTCAAAATGAGCAGTTCTTC
>.|TRBV9|.|TRBJ2-3
CASSVRGLSTDTQYF
TGTGCCAGCAGCGTAAGGGGACTCAGCACAGATACGCAGTATTTT
>.|TRBV28|few|TRBJ2-7
CASTGPTYEQYF
TGTGCCAGCACCGGCCCCACCTACGAGCAGTACTTC
>.|TRBV6-6|once|TRBJ1-2
CASRGVNYGYTF
TGTGCCAGCAGGGGCGTCAACTATGGCTACACCTTC
>TRBD2|TRBV19|.|TRBJ2-7
CASSKGLAGGLSYEQYF
TGTGCCAGTAGCAAAGGACTAGCGGGAGGTCTATCCTACGAGCAGTACTTC
>TRBD2|TRBV5-1|.|TRBJ2-3
CASSPSGASSTDTQYF
TGCGCCAGCAGCCCTAGCGGCGCCTCTAGCACAGATACGCAGTATTTT
>TRBD2|TRBV4-3|.|TRBJ2-3
CASSQDLLASTDTQYF
TGCGCCAGCAGCCAAGATCTACTAGCGAGCACAGATACGCAGTATTTT
>TRBD2|TRBV2|.|TRBJ2-3
CASGLAGVTDTQYF
TGTGCCAGCGGATTAGCGGGAGTGACAGATACGCAGTATTTT
>.|TRBV19|.|TRBJ2-1
CASSIGSTHNEQFF
TGTGCCAGTAGTATAGGGTCTACTCACAATGAGCAGTTCTTC
>.|TRBV6-6|many|TRBJ2-1
CASSYEDSRYNEQFF
TGTGCCAGCAGTTACGAGGACAGTCGCTACAATGAGCAGTTCTTC
>TRBD2|TRBV18|.|TRBJ2-3
CASSQSGRRTDTQYF
TGTGCCAGCTCACAGAGCGGGAGGAGGACAGATACGCAGTATTTT
>.|TRBV10-2|many|TRBJ1-3
CASSEYSTTRNTIYF
TGCGCCAGCAGTGAGTACAGCACGACCAGAAACACCATATATTTT
>TRBD1|TRBV10-1|.|TRBJ2-1
CASSGQANEQFF
TGCGCCAGCAGCGGACAGGCCAATGAGCAGTTCTTC
>.|TRBV10-2|.|TRBJ2-7
CASSDGAGRYEQYF
TGCGCCAGCAGTGATGGGGCAGGCCGATACGAGCAGTACTTC
>.|TRBV15|.|TRBJ2-3
CATSRLLLGADTQYF
TGTGCCACCAGTCGACTACTCCTGGGGGCAGATACGCAGTATTTT
>.|TRBV25-1|few|TRBJ1-2
CASTKGGGYTF
TGTGCCAGCACGAAGGGAGGAGGCTACACCTTC
>TRBD1|TRBV27|.|TRBJ1-1
CASSLGQGGTEAFF
TGTGCCAGCAGTTTGGGACAGGGGGGCACTGAAGCTTTCTTT
>TRBD2|TRBV6-1|.|TRBJ2-1
CASSALAGGYNEQFF
TGTGCCAGCAGTGCGCTAGCGGGAGGGTACAATGAGCAGTTCTTC
>TRBD2|TRBV7-8|.|TRBJ2-5
CASSPSSGIGETQYF
TGTGCCAGCAGCCCTTCTAGCGGGATTGGAGAGACCCAGTACTTC
>.|TRBV21-1|.|TRBJ2-1
CASSKEGDRPSWERGDNEQFF
TGTGCCAGCAGCAAAGAGGGGGACAGACCCTCCTGGGAGCGGGGAGACAATGAGCAGTTCTTC
>.|TRBV25-1|.|TRBJ1-1
CASSEFGGVAMNTEAFF
TGTGCCAGCAGTGAATTCGGCGGTGTAGCCATGAACACTGAAGCTTTCTTT
>.|TRBV29-1|.|TRBJ2-2
CSVSRQGANTGELFF
TGCAGCGTTTCCCGCCAGGGAGCGAACACCGGGGAGCTGTTTTTT
>.|TRBV4-1|.|TRBJ2-7
CASSPPGGYEQYF
TGCGCCAGCAGCCCCCCAGGAGGGTACGAGCAGTACTTC
>TRBD2|TRBV19|.|TRBJ2-7
CTSSPRLAGYYEQYF
TGTACCAGTAGTCCCAGACTAGCGGGTTACTACGAGCAGTACTTC
>TRBD1|TRBV7-4|.|TRBJ2-2
CASRSGTGSTGELFF
TGTGCCAGCAGGTCCGGGACAGGTTCCACCGGGGAGCTGTTTTTT
>.|TRBV9|.|TRBJ1-1
CASSGQGTEAFF
TGTGCCAGCAGCGGGCAGGGGACAGAAGCTTTCTTT
>.|TRBV30|.|TRBJ2-3
CAWSVFTSRTDTQYF
TGTGCCTGGAGTGTTTTTACCTCGCGGACAGATACGCAGTATTTT
>TRBD2|TRBV11-2|once|TRBJ2-5
CASSGLADQETQYF
TGTGCCAGCAGCGGCCTAGCGGACCAAGAGACCCAGTACTTC
>TRBD1|TRBV2|once|TRBJ2-1
CASSEVRDSYSNEQFF
TGTGCCAGCAGTGAAGTCCGGGACAGCTATAGCAATGAGCAGTTCTTC
>.|TRBV29-1|.|TRBJ2-7
CSVGDYSSYEQYF
TGCAGCGTTGGAGACTACTCCTCCTACGAGCAGTACTTC
>.|TRBV4-1|few|TRBJ2-5
CASSQPGGETQYF
TGCGCCAGCAGCCAACCAGGGGGGGAGACCCAGTACTTC
>.|TRBV5-1|.|TRBJ1-2
CASSLAPFRYGYTF
TGCGCCAGCAGCTTGGCCCCGTTCCGCTATGGCTACACCTTC
>.|TRBV6-5|.|TRBJ1-1
CASSYSEANTEAFF
TGTGCCAGCAGTTACTCGGAGGCGAACACTGAAGCTTTCTTT
>.|TRBV7-1|.|TRBJ1-5
CASSTREGADQPQHF
TGTGCCAGCAGCACCCGGGAGGGAGCGGATCAGCCCCAGCATTTT
>.|TRBV7-8|.|TRBJ2-3
CASSYYWGSADTQYF
TGTGCCAGCAGCTACTACTGGGGTTCGGCAGATACGCAGTATTTT
>.|TRBV7-6|.|TRBJ1-3
CASSLVPQGGNTIYF
TGTGCCAGCAGCTTAGTCCCACAGGGTGGAAACACCATATATTTT
>TRBD1|TRBV4-1|once|TRBJ2-7
CASSPSGQGSYEQYF
TGCGCCAGCAGCCCATCGGGACAGGGTTCCTACGAGCAGTACTTC
>.|TRBV28|.|TRBJ2-7
CASMGGASYEQYF
TGTGCCAGCATGGGGGGAGCTTCCTACGAGCAGTACTTC
>.|TRBV15|.|TRBJ2-7
CATSREALDYEQYF
TGTGCCACCAGCAGAGAAGCTTTGGACTACGAGCAGTACTTC
>.|TRBV6-5|once|TRBJ1-5
CASSERLINQPQHF
TGTGCCAGCAGTGAAAGACTGATTAATCAGCCCCAGCATTTT
>TRBD2|TRBV7-9|.|TRBJ2-1
CASSSGLAGGSYNEQFF
TGTGCCAGCAGCTCGGGACTAGCGGGAGGGTCCTACAATGAGCAGTTCTTC
>.|TRBV12-2|.|TRBJ2-3
CASRFSMRGGYTDTQYF
TGTGCAAGTCGCTTTAGCATGCGGGGGGGATACACAGATACGCAGTATTTT
>.|TRBV5-5|.|TRBJ2-1
CASSSRGGTAYNEQFF
TGTGCCAGCAGCTCGCGGGGCGGGACCGCCTACAATGAGCAGTTCTTC
>TRBD1|TRBV4-3|.|TRBJ2-7
CASSPRRTGNYEQYF
TGCGCCAGCAGCCCGAGGCGGACAGGGAACTACGAGCAGTACTTC
>TRBD2|TRBV7-8|.|TRBJ2-1
CASSPPDAGANEQFF
TGTGCCAGCAGTCCACCGGACGCGGGAGCTAATGAGCAGTTCTTC
>.|TRBV5-8|.|TRBJ2-2
CASSFPPRLKSTGELFF
TGTGCCAGCAGCTTCCCCCCGCGGCTAAAGTCAACCGGGGAGCTGTTTTTT
>TRBD2|TRBV29-1|few|TRBJ2-7
CSVEDGGSYEQYF
TGCAGCGTTGAAGATGGCGGGAGTTACGAGCAGTACTTC
>TRBD2|TRBV4-1|.|TRBJ2-1
CASSQGGLAGSNEQFF
TGCGCCAGCAGCCAAGGGGGGCTAGCGGGAAGCAATGAGCAGTTCTTC
>.|TRBV11-1|.|TRBJ2-5
CASSHAVAWETQYF
TGTGCCAGCAGCCATGCGGTGGCATGGGAGACCCAGTACTTC
>TRBD2|TRBV10-1|.|TRBJ2-1
CASLPGLADNEQFF
TGCGCCAGCCTACCGGGACTAGCGGACAATGAGCAGTTCTTC
>.|TRBV7-9|.|TRBJ1-1
CASSLEAPAQGEAFF
TGTGCCAGCAGCTTAGAGGCGCCAGCACAGGGAGAAGCTTTCTTT
>.|TRBV18|.|TRBJ1-2
CASSPVVSVDYGYTF
TGTGCCAGCTCACCAGTCGTCAGCGTAGACTATGGCTACACCTTC
>.|TRBV4-3|.|TRBJ2-2
CASSQDGRSGELFF
TGCGCCAGCAGCCAAGACGGGCGGTCAGGGGAGCTGTTTTTT
>.|TRBV7-9|.|TRBJ2-7
CASSLSVRDYEQYF
TGTGCCAGCAGCTTATCGGTCAGGGACTACGAGCAGTACTTC
>.|TRBV18|.|TRBJ2-5
CASARSQGGETQYF
TGTGCCAGCGCTCGGTCGCAGGGTGGTGAGACCCAGTACTTC
>.|TRBV2|.|TRBJ2-3
CASWPSRWERAQKITTDTQYF
TGTGCCAGCTGGCCCTCCCGGTGGGAGCGGGCGCAAAAAATAACCACAGATACGCAGTATTTT
>.|TRBV7-2|.|TRBJ1-2
CASSRETQGGYGYTF
TGTGCCAGCAGCCGAGAGACACAGGGCGGCTATGGCTACACCTTC
>TRBD2|TRBV7-9|many|TRBJ2-3
CASSFLTSGSLMPDTQYF
TGTGCCAGCAGCTTTTTGACTAGCGGGAGTTTGATGCCAGATACGCAGTATTTT